What follows are 8 T cell receptor beta chains derived from one specimen sequenced in a study of T cells in women clearing cervical HPV infection. Sequenced by immunoSEQ multiplex PCR; TCRdb stores in-frame clones only, minus some. Here the sample table reports 35,000 to 45,000 clones. The sample consisted of blood buffy coat. All receptors derive from a woman between 18 and 70 years old with a cervical HPV16 infection that either progressed to CIN3+ or cleared (not recorded which).

On this clone: Read data end 3 residues before the CDR3 end; the end is taken from the germline J gene. The chain combines TRBV20-1 with TRBJ1-2; the D is unclear. The CDR3 sequence is 13 residues long. V was pared by 1 base and J by 0 bases, with 6 bases between. Germline V CDR1 and CDR2: DFQATT, SNEGSKA (reference sequence). CDR3 DNA (partial): TGCAGTGCTAGAGGAGCCCCTAACTATGGC. This codes for CSARGAPNYG. The complete CDR3 sequence is CSARGAPNYGYTF.

With respect to this clone: The read ends 3 residues shy of where the CDR3 ends; the end is completed using the germline J gene. The chain is built from TRBV19 and TRBJ2-7, with 7 bases aligning to TRBD1. This CDR3 comprises 13 residues. The J segment lost 6 bases and the V segment lost 10 bases, leaving 12 bases of the junction unmatched. Per germline, CDR1 LNHDA and CDR2 SQIVND (reference sequence). The sequenced CDR3 bases are TGTGCCACTACCGGGGCAGGGGGTGGCGAG. Its translation is CATTGAGGGE. The whole CDR3 sequence is CATTGAGGGEQYF. Drawing the rest from reference TRBV19 and TRBJ2-7, the complete variable domain is DGGITQSPKYLFRKEGQNVTLSCEQNLNHDAMYWYRQDPGQGLRLIYYSQIVNDFQKGDIAEGYSVSREKKESFPLTVTSAQKNPTAFYLCATTGAGGGEQYFGPGTRLTVT.

Comment on this clone: The CDR3 end is not reached by the read, which stops 3 residues before it; the germline J gene fills it in. V and J are TRBV20-1 and TRBJ2-1; TRBD2 aligns across 7 bases. CDR3 length: 13 amino acids. The germline V gene encodes CDR1 DFQATT and CDR2 SNEGSKA (reference sequence). Trimming cost V 6 bases and J 6 bases; bases outside gene matches: 8. The sequenced CDR3 bases are TGCAGTGCCAAGTCCGGGACTACCAATGAG. Amino acid sequence: CSAKSGTTNE. The CDR3 in full is CSAKSGTTNEQFF.

Concerning this clone itself: The read stops 3 residues short of the end of the CDR3; the missing end is completed from the germline J gene. This chain uses TRBV7-9 with TRBJ2-3; 7 bases line up with TRBD1. With 0 bases clipped from V and 6 bases from J, the junction kept 6 bases outside the gene matches. Looked up from germline, CDR1 is SEHNR and CDR2 is FQNEAQ (reference sequence). This CDR3 spans 15 amino acids. The covered CDR3 bases are TGTGCCAGCAGCTTAGCGACAGGGTTATCCGATACG. Translating it yields CASSLATGLSDT. The entire CDR3 is CASSLATGLSDTQYF.

CDR3 residues: CASSFPGSYNEQFF. CDR3 DNA, as far as it was read: TGCGCCAGCAGCTTTCCCGGCTCCTACAATGAG. This chain uses TRBV5-1 with TRBJ2-1; D call uncertain. The read ends 3 residues shy of where the CDR3 ends; the end is completed using the germline J gene. V shed 2 bases and J shed 0 bases, with 6 bases lying between them. Germline V gives CDR1 SGHRS, CDR2 YFSETQ. The CDR3 covers 14 residues.

The DNA read from the CDR3 is TGTGCCAGCAGTACCGGGGTAGGAGGC. Translated: CASSTGVGG. The CDR3 reads in full as CASSTGVGGYTF. This chain uses TRBV28 with TRBJ1-2, with unresolved D. The read falls 3 residues short of the CDR3 end, and the missing part is taken from the germline J gene. Germline values: CDR1 MDHEN, CDR2 SYDVKM. The CDR3 is 12 amino acids.

As regards this clone: The read gets to within 3 residues of the CDR3 end, and the germline J gene fills in the rest. The genes are TRBV18 and TRBJ2-4; 7 nucleotides agree with TRBD1. This CDR3 comprises 14 residues. Germline V CDR1 and CDR2: KGHSH, LQKENI. CDR3 region: CASSQGTAPDGQYF. Incomplete CDR3 DNA: TGTGCCAGCTCGCAGGGGACAGCCCCTGATGGT.

Comment on this clone: Read data end 3 residues before the CDR3 end; the end is taken from the germline J gene. The genes are TRBV5-5 and TRBJ1-4; no reliable D call. The V end lost 0 bases, the J end lost 0 bases, and 6 bases lay between the germline ends. This CDR3 has 15 amino acids. Per the germline V gene, CDR1 is SGHKS and CDR2 is YYEKEE (reference sequence). The CDR3: CASSLDITTNEKLFF. CDR3 DNA (partial): TGTGCCAGCAGCTTGGACATCACAACTAATGAAAAA.